This T cell receptor beta chain was recovered during a study of blood T cell repertoires in COVID-19. Generated by immunoSEQ multiplex PCR, the TCRdb table keeps only in-frame clones and is missing some. Of some 670,000 clones in the sample, 85% to 90% were seen once. Germline loops: CDR1 KGHSH, CDR2 LQKENI. The ends were cut back, 3 bases at V and 4 bases at J, with 12 bases in the middle. This CDR3 comprises 14 residues. Sequencing was carried out using peripheral blood. This TCR was sampled from a woman younger than 35 with acute or convalescent COVID-19. This chain connects TRBV18 to TRBJ1-1; D gene ambiguous. Here the CDR3 DNA reads TGTGCCAGCTCACCCACAGCACTGGTCACTGAAGCTTTCTTT. This encodes CASSPTALVTEAFF.